This T cell receptor (beta chain) was sequenced for a study of CD8+ T cells in alopecia areata. The study's findings and limits: In patients, TCRs were shared less clearly than in mice, and HLA may possibly be involved. Affected scalp, especially in alopecia totalis/universalis, had a higher clonality than normal scalp did.

Isolated RNA was reverse transcribed into cDNA used as the sequencing template. Using immunoSEQ multiplex PCR, the repertoire was profiled, and TCRdb retains in-frame clones only, with some absent. The sample holds more than 90,000 clones, approximately 38% seen once. This clone was picked up a small number of times. Its antigen is not known. The V gene's germline CDR1 is MGHRA and CDR2 YSYEKL. The CDR3 is 14 amino acids. Trimming took off 0 bases at V and 3 bases at J, with 9 bases between the two ends. Sampling of alopecia areata patients yielded lesional scalp punch biopsies as well as peripheral blood. PBMCs provided sorted CD4+ and CD8+ T cells.

J is TRBJ2-7 and V is TRBV4-1; D is perhaps TRBD1 (5 bases). The sample consisted of CD4+ T cells sorted from blood. The receptor was derived from a human donor with alopecia areata. CDR3 nucleotide sequence: TGCGCCAGCAGCCAAGATTCCAGGGTCTACGAGCAGTACTTC. Its protein is CASSQDSRVYEQYF.